One sample yielded the 31 T cell receptor beta chains listed below, sequenced in a study of tumor and adjacent non-tumor tissue in lung cancer. This sample's RNA came from whole unsorted tissue. A modified ARM-PCR protocol with three rounds of nested PCR amplified TCRbeta. TCRdb analysed the multiplex PCR reads with MiXCR anew, one entry per CDR3 protein. Of roughly 200,000 distinct CDR3 sequences in the sample, 71% were seen once. Input material: lung tumor tissue. The receptors originated from a man aged 55 to 70 with non-small cell lung cancer.

V and J are TRBV14 and TRBJ2-1; 12 bases agree with TRBD2. The V gene end was trimmed by 5 bases and the J gene end by 7 bases; junction bases not matched to a gene: 9. Germline V gives CDR1 SGHDN, CDR2 FVKESK. This CDR3 comprises 16 residues. For the CDR3, the DNA is TGTGCCAGCAGCAACCTAGCGGGGGGGGCACGGAATGAGCAGTTCTTC. This sequence encodes CASSNLAGGARNEQFF.

Comments on this clonotype: Relative to the germline gene, one junction end is altered; a read error may explain this. V and J are TRBV11-2 and TRBJ2-7; D is ambiguous. This CDR3 region has 15 residues. Germline V gene data show CDR1 as SGHAT and CDR2 as FQNNGV. The CDR3 loop is CVSSLVSNRMGEQYF. In nucleotides, the CDR3 is TGTGTCAGCAGCTTAGTTAGTAACCGAATGGGCGAGCAGTACTTC.

With respect to this clonotype: The junction and the germline gene differ at one end; a read error may be behind it. The genes are TRBV20-1 and TRBJ2-7; 10 bases are shared with TRBD1. Germline CDR1 is DFQATT and CDR2 is SNEGSKA (reference sequence). CDR3 length: 13 amino acids. Written as DNA, the CDR3 is TGCAATGCTAGAGGACAGGGGGGCCGGAAGCAGTACTTC. Residues: CNARGQGGRKQYF.

Details on this clonotype: One junction end disagrees with the germline gene, perhaps due to a read error. The chain carries TRBV11-2 and TRBJ1-1; 10 bases align to TRBD1. CDR3 size: 17 residues. Per the germline V gene, CDR1 is SGHAT and CDR2 is FQNNGV. The CDR3 is CASSRAGTGAWNTEAVF. The DNA for the CDR3 is TGTGCCAGCTCCCGGGCGGGGACAGGGGCCTGGAACACTGAAGCTGTCTTT. The full variable domain, its missing parts supplied by reference TRBV11-2 and TRBJ1-1, is EAGVAQSPRYKIIEKRQSVAFWCNPISGHATLYWYQQILGQGPKLLIQFQNNGVVDDSQLPKDRFSAERLKGVDSTLKIQPAKLEDSAVYLCASSRAGTGAWNTEAVFGQGTRLTVV.

This clonotype was picked up a small number of times. A much larger clone is a single base away; this may be a read error. V gene TRBV29-1 combines with J gene TRBJ2-1; no clear D gene. Germline assignment: CDR1 SQVTM and CDR2 ANQGSEA. V was shortened by 4 bases and J by 6 bases, with 13 bases between the two germline ends. The CDR3 spans 13 residues. The CDR3 DNA follows: TGCAGCGTTGCAGTCCACCAATTCAATGAGCAGTTCTTC. Its translation is CSVAVHQFNEQFF.

V and J are TRBV28 and TRBJ1-4, with 7 bases lining up with TRBD1. The CDR3 sequence is 14 residues long. Germline trimming cut 8 bases from V and 2 bases from J; bases unmatched to any gene: 5. The germline CDR1 and CDR2 sequences are MDHEN and SYDVKM. The CDR3 region has the DNA TGTGCCAGCGGCCCAGGGGGGACTAATGAAAAACTGTTTTTT. Translating gives CASGPGGTNEKLFF.

This clonotype was seen just once. No conserved phenylalanine or tryptophan ends this CDR3, so it is likely a read error. The chain couples TRBV11-3 to TRBJ2-7, with a possible D match to TRBD1 (6 bases). Germline V gene sequence: CDR1 SGHNT, CDR2 YENEEA. This CDR3 has 13 residues. V dropped 9 bases and J dropped 0 bases, with 12 bases sitting between them. The CDR3 protein is CASSIRGSYEQYL. DNA of the CDR3: TGTGCCAGTAGCATCAGGGGCTCCTACGAGCAGTACCTC.

A few counts support this clonotype. The V gene is TRBV5-8, the J gene TRBJ1-4; a weak D match, TRBD1 (6 bases). Looked up from germline, CDR1 is SGHTS and CDR2 is YDEGEE. Trimming took off 3 bases at V and 4 bases at J, with 19 bases between the two ends. The length of the CDR3 is 17 residues. The CDR3 bases are TGTGCCAGCAGCTCCTCTAGATGGGGGCTAGTTAATGAAAAACTGTTTTTT. Protein product: CASSSSRWGLVNEKLFF.

On this clonotype: This CDR3 fails to terminate in the conserved phenylalanine or tryptophan, so it likely reflects a read error. This rearrangement joins TRBV20-1 to TRBJ2-4; D gene ambiguous. Trimming took 6 bases from V and 7 from J, leaving 16 bases between them. The CDR3 has 13 amino acids. Germline V gene lookup returns CDR1 DFQATT and CDR2 SNEGSKA (reference sequence). In DNA form, the CDR3 reads TGCAGTGCCCCCATGTCCGGCGAGAACATTCAGTACGTC. Translated: CSAPMSGENIQYV.

This clonotype turned up a few times. The chain links TRBV14 to TRBJ1-1; no clear D. The V gene lost 0 bases and the J gene lost 0 bases, with 5 bases spanning the gap. Germline lookup yields CDR1 SGHDN and CDR2 FVKESK. This CDR3 has 14 residues. The CDR3 nucleotides are TGTGCCAGCAGCCAAGATCTGATGAACACTGAAGCTTTCTTT. Its protein product is CASSQDLMNTEAFF.

The chain carries TRBV4-2 and TRBJ1-3; 10 bases are shared with TRBD1. V shed 5 bases and J 7 bases; nucleotides not matched to a gene: 5. The germline CDR1 and CDR2 sequences are LGHNA and YNFKEQ. The CDR3 has 14 amino acids. CDR3 protein: CASSGDRGVNTIYF. Here the CDR3 DNA reads TGTGCCAGCAGCGGGGACAGGGGTGTCAACACCATATATTTT.

This clonotype was counted once. The gene calls are TRBV12-3 or TRBV12-4 and TRBJ2-4; D uncertain. Trimming stripped 10 bases from V and 2 bases from J, with 12 bases between. The CDR3 runs 13 residues. This CDR3 reads CATWALTKNIQYF. DNA for the CDR3: TGTGCCACCTGGGCGCTAACCAAAAACATTCAGTACTTC.

Of note for this clonotype: The conserved phenylalanine or tryptophan normally closing the CDR3 is absent here, so this likely arose from a read error. The CDR3 region is CSARDEGRGGNQPQHI. In DNA form, the CDR3 reads TGCAGTGCTAGAGACGAGGGCAGGGGGGGGAATCAGCCCCAGCATATT. The J gene is TRBJ1-5, the V gene TRBV20-1; 7 bases fit TRBD1. The germline CDR1 and CDR2 sequences are DFQATT and SNEGSKA (reference sequence). CDR3 size: 16 residues. Trimming cost V 0 bases and J 4 bases; bases outside gene matches: 9.

As for this clonotype: Just one base apart from a much larger clone, this may be a read error. The rearrangement joins TRBV10-1 to TRBJ2-1; a possible D gene is TRBD2 (6 bases). There are 14 residues in the CDR3. In germline, CDR1 is WNHNN, CDR2 SYGVQD (reference sequence). V dropped 6 bases and J dropped 6 bases, with 15 bases sitting between them. CDR3 sequence (DNA): TGCGCCAGCAGCCTTCCGGGAGTAGTCAATGAGCAGTTCTTC. Encoded protein: CASSLPGVVNEQFF.

Turning to this clonotype: The junction and the germline gene differ at one end; a read error may be behind it. The chain joins TRBV11-2 to TRBJ1-6; TRBD1 agrees at 7 bases. The germline V gene encodes CDR1 SGHAT and CDR2 FQNNGV. This CDR3 contains 15 residues. The CDR3 DNA follows: TGTGCAAGCAGCTTAGGCGGGCAGGGGGATTCATCCCTCCACTTT. Amino acids: CASSLGGQGDSSLHF.

Of note for this clonotype: One end of the junction varies from germline; a read error may be responsible. This chain connects TRBV11-3 to TRBJ2-3, with a weak D call TRBD2 (7 bases). The CDR3 length is 16 residues. Per the germline V gene, CDR1 is SGHNT and CDR2 is YENEEA. For the CDR3, the DNA is TGTGCCAGCAGCTTACTAACGGGGGGCCGCACAGATACACAGTATTTT. As protein: CASSLLTGGRTDTQYF. Full variable domain (rest looked up from reference TRBV11-3 and TRBJ2-3): EAGVVQSPRYKIIEKKQPVAFWCNPISGHNTLYWYLQNLGQGPELLIRYENEEAVDDSQLPKDRFSAERLKGVDSTLKIQPAELGDSAVYLCASSLLTGGRTDTQYFGPGTRLTVL.

In this sample, this clonotype turned up a few times. This may be a read error, as it is one base from a much larger clone. J is TRBJ1-6 and V is TRBV30; TRBD1 is a possible D gene (5 bases). CDR1 GTSNPN and CDR2 SVGIG come from the germline V gene (reference sequence). The CDR3 loop spans 11 amino acids. The CDR3 region has the DNA TGTGTCTGGAGTTCTGGGGGGTCCCTCCACTTT. Translated, it gives CVWSSGGSLHF.

About this clonotype: One base away lies a much larger clone, so this may be a sequencing read error. The chain uses TRBV10-3 and TRBJ2-1; 11 bases are a match to TRBD2. With V trimmed by 10 bases and J by 6 bases, 5 bases remained unmatched. The germline V gene encodes CDR1 ENHRY and CDR2 SYGVKD. There are 13 residues in the CDR3. CDR3 loop: CASRLAGSNEQFF. CDR3 in DNA: TGTGCCAGCAGACTAGCGGGATCCAATGAGCAGTTCTTC.

Only one count was recorded for this clonotype. A much larger clone is a single base away; this may be a read error. This chain connects TRBV11-3 to TRBJ2-1, with TRBD2 identical over 8 bases. Germline V lookup: CDR1 SGHNT, CDR2 YENEEA. There are 15 residues in the CDR3. The DNA of the CDR3 is TGTGGCAGCAGCTCAGCGGGAGCCGCCTACAATGAGCAGTTCTTC. Its translation is CGSSSAGAAYNEQFF.

As for this clonotype: Sequence at one end of the junction differs from germline and may be a read error. The chain carries TRBV6-1 and TRBJ2-7, with 9 bases matching TRBD1. Germline CDR1 is MNHNS and CDR2 is SASEGT. The CDR3 spans 17 residues. CDR3 sequence: CASGAGQGRVIEHRQYF. In DNA form, the CDR3 reads TGCGCCAGCGGTGCCGGACAGGGGAGGGTGATCGAACATCGACAGTACTTC.

On this clonotype: A clone one base away is much larger, so this may be a read error. The chain uses TRBV6-2 or TRBV6-3 and TRBJ2-7; 7 nucleotides line up with TRBD2. V trimming: 10 bases; J trimming: 0 bases; junction bases outside the gene matches: 6. CDR1 and CDR2 (germline): MNHEY, SVGEGT. The CDR3 is made up of 13 amino acids. CDR3 in amino acids: CAIKRGNSYEQYF. DNA for the CDR3: TGTGCCATTAAGCGGGGAAACTCCTACGAGCAGTACTTC.

The chain uses TRBV5-6 and TRBJ1-1, with D tentatively TRBD1 (5 bases). The V gene lost 7 bases and the J gene lost 5 bases, with 15 bases spanning the gap. Germline V gene lookup returns CDR1 SGHDT and CDR2 YYEEEE. The length of the CDR3 is 13 residues. Here the CDR3 reads CASGVREGTEAFF. In DNA form, the CDR3 reads TGTGCCAGCGGAGTCAGGGAAGGAACTGAAGCTTTCTTT.

About this clonotype: At one boundary the junction diverges from the germline segment, which might be a read error. This chain joins TRBV6-4 and TRBJ2-1; 9 bases fit TRBD2. The V gene's germline CDR1 is MRHNA and CDR2 SNTAGT. The CDR3 runs 15 residues. The CDR3 DNA is TGTGCCAGCAGTGACTCGGGGACTAGCTACGATGAGCAGTTCTTC. Amino acid sequence: CASSDSGTSYDEQFF.

This chain links TRBV11-2 with TRBJ2-5; TRBD2 aligns across 9 bases. This CDR3 has 16 amino acids. Germline lookup yields CDR1 SGHAT and CDR2 FQNNGV. CDR3 sequence (DNA): TGTACCAACGGCACAGTGGGGAGCGGGGGGCGAGAGACCCAGTACTTC. The encoded protein is CTNGTVGSGGRETQYF.

V usage is TRBV6-2 or TRBV6-3 and J usage is TRBJ2-3; D is ambiguous. Germline values: CDR1 MNHEY, CDR2 SVGEGT. The CDR3 totals 12 residues. V was cut by 10 bases and J by 2 bases, with 10 bases left in between. CDR3 DNA sequence: TGTGCCACCTCCAGACCCACAGATACGCAGTATTTT. Protein: CATSRPTDTQYF.

About this clonotype: The CDR3 ends on some other residue instead of the conserved phenylalanine or tryptophan, so this is likely a read error. The V and J genes are TRBV20-1 and TRBJ1-4; no clear D. This CDR3 comprises 13 residues. Germline V gives CDR1 DFQATT, CDR2 SNEGSKA (reference sequence). Trimming took 5 bases from V and 6 from J, leaving 13 bases between them. The CDR3 coding sequence is TGCAGTGCTTCCCCAGGTGGCCATGAAAAACTGTTTGTT. It translates to CSASPGGHEKLFV.

The chain couples TRBV6-5 to TRBJ2-5; 7 bases align to TRBD1. This CDR3 is 17 amino acids long. CDR1 and CDR2 from the germline V gene are MNHEY and SVGAGI. Trimming cost V 2 bases and J 0 bases; bases outside gene matches: 9. The CDR3 loop is CASSYAPTDRDQETQYF. The CDR3 coding sequence is TGTGCCAGCAGTTACGCCCCTACTGACAGGGACCAAGAGACCCAGTACTTC.

Note on this clonotype: A read error may account for a junction end that differs from germline. This sequence joins TRBV12-3 or TRBV12-4 and TRBJ1-2; a weak D match, TRBD1 (6 bases). This CDR3 region has 12 residues. The CDR3 sequence is CANSPGHGVYTF. The CDR3 nucleotides are TGTGCCAACAGTCCGGGACACGGAGTCTACACCTTC.

As concerns this clonotype: Germline and junction disagree at one end, which may indicate a read error. This chain joins TRBV6-7 and TRBJ2-1, with 10 bases identical to TRBD2. TRBV6-7 is noted as an ORF with a role that remains uncertain. This CDR3 is 20 amino acids long. The CDR3 nucleotides are TGTGCCAACAGTTATAATAGCGGGTTAGCGGGAGGCCCCGGGCGAAATGAGCAGTTCTTC. Protein product: CANSYNSGLAGGPGRNEQFF.

Remarks on this clonotype: At one boundary the junction diverges from the germline segment, which might be a read error. The rearrangement joins TRBV11-1 to TRBJ1-4; a weak D match, TRBD1 (5 bases). CDR3 size: 14 residues. CDR1 SGHAT and CDR2 FQDESV come from the germline V gene (reference sequence). The CDR3 nucleotides read TGTGCCAACATCTCGGGACGAGATAATGAGAAACTGTTTTTT. Protein product: CANISGRDNEKLFF.

This clonotype was detected ten times or more. The chain couples TRBV10-1 to TRBJ1-3; the match to TRBD1 covers 7 bases. Trimming removed 6 bases from V and 4 bases from J; junction bases left unmatched: 6. The CDR3 totals 14 residues. Germline V gene lookup returns CDR1 WNHNN and CDR2 SYGVQD (reference sequence). CDR3 DNA: TGCGCCAGCAGCCAGACAGGGCTGGGAAACACCATATATTTT. Translated: CASSQTGLGNTIYF.